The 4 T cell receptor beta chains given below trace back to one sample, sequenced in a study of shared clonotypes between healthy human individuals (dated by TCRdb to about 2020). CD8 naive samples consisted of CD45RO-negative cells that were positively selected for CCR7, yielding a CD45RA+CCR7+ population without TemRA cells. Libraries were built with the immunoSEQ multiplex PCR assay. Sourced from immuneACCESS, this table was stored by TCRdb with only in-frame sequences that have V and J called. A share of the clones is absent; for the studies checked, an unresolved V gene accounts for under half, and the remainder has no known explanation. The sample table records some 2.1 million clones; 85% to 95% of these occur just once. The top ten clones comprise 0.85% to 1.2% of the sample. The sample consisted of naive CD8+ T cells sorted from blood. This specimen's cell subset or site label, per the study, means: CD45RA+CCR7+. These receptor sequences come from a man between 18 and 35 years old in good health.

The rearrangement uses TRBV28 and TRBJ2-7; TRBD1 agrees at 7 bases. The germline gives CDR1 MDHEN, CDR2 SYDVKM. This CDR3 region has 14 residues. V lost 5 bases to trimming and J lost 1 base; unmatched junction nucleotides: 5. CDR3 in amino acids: CASSLLTGSYEQYF. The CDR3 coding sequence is TGTGCCAGCAGTCTCTTGACAGGGTCCTACGAGCAGTACTTC.

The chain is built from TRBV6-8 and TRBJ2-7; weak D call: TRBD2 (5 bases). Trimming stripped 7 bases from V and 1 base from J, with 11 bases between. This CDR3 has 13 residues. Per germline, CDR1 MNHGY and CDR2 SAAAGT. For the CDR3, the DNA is TGTGCCAGCATCTACCGGGATTCCTACGAGCAGTACTTC. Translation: CASIYRDSYEQYF.

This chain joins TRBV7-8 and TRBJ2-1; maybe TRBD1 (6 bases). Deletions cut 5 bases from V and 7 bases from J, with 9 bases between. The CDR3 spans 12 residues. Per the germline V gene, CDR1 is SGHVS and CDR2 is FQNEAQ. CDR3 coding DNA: TGTGCCAGCAGCGCAACAGGGAATGAGCAGTTCTTC. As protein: CASSATGNEQFF.

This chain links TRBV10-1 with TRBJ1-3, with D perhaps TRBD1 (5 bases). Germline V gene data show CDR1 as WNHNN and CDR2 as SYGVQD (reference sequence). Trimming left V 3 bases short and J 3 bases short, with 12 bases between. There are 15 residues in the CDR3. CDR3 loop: CASSDWLRVGNTIYF. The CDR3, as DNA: TGCGCCAGCAGTGATTGGCTCAGGGTTGGAAACACCATATATTTT.